Detailed here is one T cell receptor beta chain. The CDR3 runs to 16 residues. Per the germline V gene, CDR1 is LNHNV and CDR2 is YYDKDF (reference sequence). From its re-call of the 5' RACE reads, TCRdb lists each CDR3 protein once, without DNA. This sample contains around 410,000 distinct CDR3 sequences. The data belong to a study of monozygotic twins with inflammatory bowel disease. This sequence was found in a human donor with ulcerative colitis or Crohn's disease, or a healthy co-twin of an affected twin (not recorded which). The sample was blood. V usage is TRBV15 and J usage is TRBJ2-2; TCRdb indicates TRBD1, and absent DNA this call remains unverified. CDR3 region: CATSRGDREYTGELFF.